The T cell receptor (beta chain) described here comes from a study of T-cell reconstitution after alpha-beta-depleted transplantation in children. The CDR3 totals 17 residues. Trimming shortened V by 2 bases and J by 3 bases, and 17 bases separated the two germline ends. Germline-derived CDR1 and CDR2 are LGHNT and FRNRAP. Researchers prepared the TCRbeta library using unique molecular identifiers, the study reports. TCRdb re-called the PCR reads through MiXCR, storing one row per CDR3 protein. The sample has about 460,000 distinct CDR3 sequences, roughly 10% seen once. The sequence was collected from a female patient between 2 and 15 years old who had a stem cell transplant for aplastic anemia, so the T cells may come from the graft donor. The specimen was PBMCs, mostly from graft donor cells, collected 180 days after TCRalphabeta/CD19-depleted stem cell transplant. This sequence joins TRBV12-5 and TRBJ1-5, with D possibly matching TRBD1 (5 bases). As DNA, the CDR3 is TGTGCTAGTGGTTTGAAACTCCCGGGGCTAAACAATCAGCCCCAGCATTTT. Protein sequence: CASGLKLPGLNNQPQHF.